A selection of T cell receptor beta chains follows, all from one sample in a study of memory CD4+ T cells and cytomegalovirus serostatus. Using immunoSEQ multiplex PCR, the repertoire was profiled, and TCRdb retains in-frame clones only, with some absent. The profile shows over 65,000 clones, around 76% of them singletons. The sample consisted of memory CD4+ T cells from blood. The receptors here all came from an adult in good health and CMV-seropositive. Each CDR3 is given with its conserved first and last residue. A D gene is named only where the DNA matches it firmly. Size tells how often a clone was seen (once, few, many) or the class of an expanded clone, and some rows leave it out.

TRBV6-5	TRBD1	.	TRBJ1-2	13	TGTGCCAGCAGCCGACAGGGTGAGGGTGGCTACACCTTC	CASSRQGEGGYTF
TRBV15	.	.	TRBJ2-3	14	TGTGCCACCAGCAGAGAATTATCCGGAGATACGCAGTATTTT	CATSRELSGDTQYF
TRBV28	TRBD2	.	TRBJ2-1	15	TGTGCCATCTCTCCAACTAGCGAGTCAGGCAATGAGCAGTTCTTC	CAISPTSESGNEQFF
TRBV4-1	.	many	TRBJ1-1	14	TGCGCCAGCAGCCAAGACCGGGGCCTCTTCAAGGCTTTCTTT	CASSQDRGLFKAFF
TRBV7-3	.	.	TRBJ2-3	16	TGTGCCAGCAGCTCGAGCCCGAGCGGACTCACAGATACGCAGTATTTT	CASSSSPSGLTDTQYF
TRBV4-2	.	.	TRBJ2-5	16	TGTGCCAGCAGCCAAGAAGGGGAGGGGGCTAAAGAGACCCAGTACTTC	CASSQEGEGAKETQYF
TRBV10-3	.	once	TRBJ1-1	13	TGTGCCATCTCCCGGGAACGGGAGACTGAAGCTTTCTTT	CAISRERETEAFF
TRBV7-2	.	.	TRBJ1-1	14	TGTGCCAGCAGCTTATTGAACATGAACACTGAAGCTTTCTTT	CASSLLNMNTEAFF
TRBV23-1	TRBD1	.	TRBJ2-2	17	TGCGCCAGCAGTCAATCGCGTGGACAGGGATGGGCCGGGGAGCTGTTTTTT	CASSQSRGQGWAGELFF
TRBV9	.	.	TRBJ2-1	15	TGTGCCAGCAGCGTACGGGACATCTCCTACAATGAGCAGTTCTTC	CASSVRDISYNEQFF
TRBV7-8	.	.	TRBJ2-7	14	TGTGCCAGCAGCTCGAGGTACAGCTCCTACGAGCAGTACTTC	CASSSRYSSYEQYF
TRBV5-1	TRBD1	.	TRBJ2-7	14	TGCGCCAGCAGCTCCACAGGGGGCTCCTACGAGCAGTACTTC	CASSSTGGSYEQYF
TRBV6-5	.	.	TRBJ1-6	15	TGTGCCAGCAGTTACGAGGACGACGCCAATTCACCCCTCCACTTT	CASSYEDDANSPLHF
TRBV2	TRBD2	.	TRBJ2-3	12	TGTGCCGGGAGGGAGGGCACAGATACGCAGTATTTT	CAGREGTDTQYF
TRBV28	.	.	TRBJ1-2	13	TGTGCCAGCAGTCCGGGGAGGATCCATGGCTACACCTTC	CASSPGRIHGYTF
TRBV5-1	.	.	TRBJ2-7	15	TGCGCCAGCAGCTTTTTGGAGGACGGATCCTACGAGCAGTACTTC	CASSFLEDGSYEQYF
TRBV13	.	few	TRBJ2-7	13	TGTGCCAGCAGCTTATTCTCCTCTGGGGAGCAGTACTTC	CASSLFSSGEQYF
TRBV5-1	TRBD1	.	TRBJ2-2	16	TGCGCCAGCAGCCCGGACAGGGGGCTTAACACCGGGGAGCTGTTTTTT	CASSPDRGLNTGELFF
TRBV4-1	TRBD2	.	TRBJ2-7	15	TGCGCCAGCAGTCACGGACTAGCGGGGACCTACGAGCAGTACTTC	CASSHGLAGTYEQYF
TRBV29-1	.	.	TRBJ2-7	12	TGCAGCGTAAAGGGGGGCGTTTACGAGCAGTACTTC	CSVKGGVYEQYF
TRBV5-1	.	.	TRBJ1-1	15	TGCGCCAGCAAACTTGAGGGGAGGTGGGACACTGAAGCTTTCTTT	CASKLEGRWDTEAFF
TRBV6-5	.	.	TRBJ1-3	15	TGTGCCAGCAGTTACTCTAGGGGACATTGGAACACCATATATTTT	CASSYSRGHWNTIYF
TRBV7-9	.	few	TRBJ1-1	14	TGTGCCAGCAGCCATACAGGGACCTCGGCTGAAGCTTTCTTT	CASSHTGTSAEAFF
TRBV7-6	TRBD2	.	TRBJ2-1	14	TGTGCCAGCAGCTTAGGAGCGGGGGGCGATGAGCAGTTCTTC	CASSLGAGGDEQFF
TRBV28	TRBD1	.	TRBJ1-2	13	TGTGCCAGCTGTACCGGGACAGGGAATGGCTACACCTTC	CASCTGTGNGYTF
TRBV12-2	.	few	TRBJ2-7	21	TGTGCAAGTCGCTTAAGTCCGTCTTCGAGCGGGGGATACCTCAGAAACTACGAGCAGTACTTC	CASRLSPSSSGGYLRNYEQYF
TRBV7-6	.	.	TRBJ2-5	14	TGTGCCAGCAGCTTATATCAGGGAAGGGAGACCCAGTACTTC	CASSLYQGRETQYF
TRBV2	.	few	TRBJ2-2	12	TGTGCCAGCAGTGATGGGTACGGGGAGCTGTTTTTT	CASSDGYGELFF
TRBV19	.	once	TRBJ2-6	15	TGTGCCAGTTCTATCCAGAGCTCTGGGGCCAACGTCCTGACTTTC	CASSIQSSGANVLTF
TRBV20-1	.	.	TRBJ1-2	10	TGCAGTGCTAGAGCCTTCGGCTACACCTTC	CSARAFGYTF
TRBV6-1	.	.	TRBJ2-2	14	TGTGCCAGCAGTGAAAGGGGCGCCACCGGGGAGCTGTTTTTT	CASSERGATGELFF
TRBV11-2	.	.	TRBJ2-2	13	TGTGCCAGCAGGCTTTCTAGAGCCGGGGAGCTGTTTTTT	CASRLSRAGELFF
TRBV7-3	.	.	TRBJ2-6	13	TGTGCCAGCAGCCATGAGGGGGCCAACGTCCTGACTTTC	CASSHEGANVLTF
TRBV29-1	.	.	TRBJ2-3	14	TGCAGTCATCAGGCAGGCGGTAGCACAGATACGCAGTATTTT	CSHQAGGSTDTQYF
TRBV7-9	TRBD2	.	TRBJ2-1	17	TGTGCCAGCAGCTTACCGTCTAGCGGGGGGTCCTACAATGAGCAGTTCTTC	CASSLPSSGGSYNEQFF
TRBV5-1	TRBD2	.	TRBJ2-1	17	TGCGCCAGCAGCTTGTGGAGCGGGGGGGCCGTTGTTGGTGAGCAGTTCTTC	CASSLWSGGAVVGEQFF
TRBV23-1	TRBD2	.	TRBJ2-1	17	TGCGCCAGCAGTTCGCGGACTAGCGGGGGCCGGTACAATGAGCAGTTCTTC	CASSSRTSGGRYNEQFF
TRBV7-9	.	.	TRBJ2-1	14	TGTGCCAGCAGCAAGCAAAACAGGGACAATGAGCAGTTCTTC	CASSKQNRDNEQFF
TRBV2	TRBD2	once	TRBJ2-7	14	TGTGCCAGCAGTGATGGGACTATAGGCTACGAGCAGTACTTC	CASSDGTIGYEQYF
TRBV7-6	.	.	TRBJ2-5	15	TGTGCCAGCAGCGCCACAGGCATCGTAGGGGAGACCCAGTACTTC	CASSATGIVGETQYF
TRBV19	.	.	TRBJ2-7	10	TGTGCCTGGACTGACTACGAGCAGTACTTC	CAWTDYEQYF
TRBV19	.	.	TRBJ2-5	11	TGTGCCAGTGGGAGTGGAGAGACCCAGTACTTC	CASGSGETQYF
TRBV30	TRBD2	few	TRBJ2-2	18	TGTGCCTGGAGGAACGGGGAACTAGCGGGGGGCCGGGGCGGGGAGCTGTTTTTT	CAWRNGELAGGRGGELFF
TRBV6-5	.	.	TRBJ1-3	15	TGTGCCAGCAGTTACTCCGACAACTTCGGAAACACCATATATTTT	CASSYSDNFGNTIYF
TRBV7-2	.	.	TRBJ1-3	16	TGTGCCAGCAGCTTAGCCACGGCGAGCTCTGGAAACACCATATATTTT	CASSLATASSGNTIYF
TRBV19	TRBD1	once	TRBJ2-7	15	TGTGCCAGTAGTATGGCCGGGACAGGGGGCTACGAGCAGTACTTC	CASSMAGTGGYEQYF
TRBV7-6	.	.	TRBJ2-7	15	TGTGCCAGCAGCTCCACAACCTCAGGTGACTACGAGCAGTACTTC	CASSSTTSGDYEQYF
TRBV11-1	TRBD2	.	TRBJ2-3	15	TGTGCCAGCAGCTTGAGCGGGGGGGCGCAATGGACGCAGTATTTT	CASSLSGGAQWTQYF
TRBV30	TRBD1	once	TRBJ2-3	15	TGTGCCTGGAGGTTTGGGACAGGGTACACAGATACGCAGTATTTT	CAWRFGTGYTDTQYF
TRBV2	.	.	TRBJ1-5	13	TGTGCCAGCAGTCAAGGGGGGGCTCAGCCCCAGCATTTT	CASSQGGAQPQHF